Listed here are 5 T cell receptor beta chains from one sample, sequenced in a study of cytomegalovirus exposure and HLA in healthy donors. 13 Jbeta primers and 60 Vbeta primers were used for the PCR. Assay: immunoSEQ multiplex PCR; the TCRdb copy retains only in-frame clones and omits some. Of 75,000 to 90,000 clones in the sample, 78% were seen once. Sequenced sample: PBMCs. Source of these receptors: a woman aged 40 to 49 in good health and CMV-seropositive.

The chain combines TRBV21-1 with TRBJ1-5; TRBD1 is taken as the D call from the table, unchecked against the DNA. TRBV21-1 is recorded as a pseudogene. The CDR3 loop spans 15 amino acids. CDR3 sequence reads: CAPPQGRGCNQPQHF. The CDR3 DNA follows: TGTGCCCCCCCCCAGGGGCGCGGGTGCAATCAGCCCCAGCATTTT.

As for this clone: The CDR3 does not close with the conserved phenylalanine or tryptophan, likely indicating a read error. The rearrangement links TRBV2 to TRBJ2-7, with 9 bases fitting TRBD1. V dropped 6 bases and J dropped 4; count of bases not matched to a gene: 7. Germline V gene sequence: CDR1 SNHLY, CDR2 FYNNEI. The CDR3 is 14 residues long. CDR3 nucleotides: TGTGCCAGCAGATCCACAGGGGGCAGGTACGAGCAGTACTAC. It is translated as CASRSTGGRYEQYY.

The CDR3 nucleotides are TGTGCCTGGAGTGTTCGGACAGGGGGCTACAATGAGCAGTTCTTC. This gives the protein CAWSVRTGGYNEQFF. The V call is TRBV30, the J call TRBJ2-1; 10 bases are shared with TRBD1. CDR1 GTSNPN and CDR2 SVGIG come from the germline V gene (reference sequence). The CDR3 length is 15 residues. V dropped 0 bases and J dropped 3; count of bases not matched to a gene: 2. Supplemented by reference TRBV30 and TRBJ2-1, the full variable domain reads SQTIHQWPATLVQPVGSPLSLECTVEGTSNPNLYWYRQAAGRGLQLLFYSVGIGQISSEVPQNLSASRPQDRQFILSSKKLLLSDSGFYLCAWSVRTGGYNEQFFGPGTRLTVL.

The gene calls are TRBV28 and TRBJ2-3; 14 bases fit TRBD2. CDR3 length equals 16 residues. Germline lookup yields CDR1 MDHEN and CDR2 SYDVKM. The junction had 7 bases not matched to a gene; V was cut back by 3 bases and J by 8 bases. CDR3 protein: CASSFQGLAGAITQYF. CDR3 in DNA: TGTGCCAGCAGTTTCCAGGGACTAGCGGGAGCTATTACGCAGTATTTT.

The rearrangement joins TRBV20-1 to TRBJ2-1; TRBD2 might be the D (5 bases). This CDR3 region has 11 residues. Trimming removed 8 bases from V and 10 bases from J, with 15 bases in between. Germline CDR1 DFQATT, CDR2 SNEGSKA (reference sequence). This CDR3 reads CSPGSAQEQFF. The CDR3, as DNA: TGCAGTCCGGGTAGCGCGCAGGAGCAGTTCTTC.